Below are 25 T cell receptor beta chains sequenced from a single sample in a study of identical twins. TCRdb used MiXCR to reprocess the 5' RACE reads, holding one entry per CDR3 protein. This sample has about 390,000 distinct CDR3 sequences, with around 9% found just once. The sample taken for sequencing was naive T cells sorted from blood. These receptors were collected from a woman aged 50 to 60 in good health.

This clonotype came up a few times. The J gene is TRBJ2-3, the V gene TRBV6-6; 7 bases are shared with TRBD1. CDR1 is MNHNY and CDR2 is SVGAGI in the germline V gene (reference sequence). Trimming took 5 bases from V and 0 from J; bases not matched to a gene: 11. The CDR3 contains 17 residues. The CDR3 DNA is TGTGCCAGCAGTGCCCTTTCAGGGGGTAGGAGCACAGATACGCAGTATTTT. Encoded protein: CASSALSGGRSTDTQYF.

V gene TRBV5-1 combines with J gene TRBJ2-5; 11 nucleotides agree with TRBD2. V gave up 4 bases and J gave up 4 bases; unmatched junction bases: 9. This CDR3 spans 16 amino acids. In germline, CDR1 is SGHRS, CDR2 YFSETQ. This CDR3 is CASSTTSGRGGETQYF. The DNA for the CDR3 is TGCGCCAGCAGCACTACTAGCGGGAGAGGGGGAGAGACCCAGTACTTC.

A few counts support this clonotype. The chain recombines TRBV29-1 with TRBJ1-1; D perhaps matches TRBD1 (5 bases). V gave up 4 bases and J gave up 4 bases, with 13 bases separating them. Germline V gene sequence: CDR1 SQVTM, CDR2 ANQGSEA. The CDR3 loop spans 13 amino acids. The CDR3 sequence: CSVGIDRSTEAFF. In DNA, the CDR3 is TGCAGCGTTGGGATAGACAGATCCACTGAAGCTTTCTTT.

In DNA form, the CDR3 reads TGTGCCAGCAGTGTTGGTAGCGGGAGGGCCAAAAACATTCAGTACTTC. Encoded protein: CASSVGSGRAKNIQYF. The V gene is TRBV6-1, the J gene TRBJ2-4, with 10 bases that match TRBD2. Germline CDR1 reads MNHNS; CDR2 reads SASEGT. With V trimmed by 4 bases and J by 1 base, 4 bases remained unmatched. The CDR3 loop spans 16 amino acids.

This clonotype was found a few times. This chain links TRBV7-9 with TRBJ2-1, with TRBD1 as a possible D gene (5 bases). The CDR3 contains 17 residues. V gave up 2 bases and J gave up 0 bases, with 14 bases separating them. CDR1 is SEHNR, CDR2 FQNEAQ, per germline (reference sequence). CDR3 DNA sequence: TGTGCCAGCAGCTTAAGGACACAAGAAAGCTCCTACAATGAGCAGTTCTTC. The encoded protein is CASSLRTQESSYNEQFF.

As DNA, the CDR3 is TGTGCCAGTGAAGCGGGACCAGGGGAGACCCAGTACTTC. This translates into CASEAGPGETQYF. This chain connects TRBV27 to TRBJ2-5; 7 positions agree with TRBD2. CDR1 and CDR2 from the germline V gene are MNHEY and SMNVEV (reference sequence). The junction had 9 bases not matched to a gene; V was cut back by 9 bases and J by 5 bases. CDR3 length equals 13 residues.

This clonotype was counted between two and nine times. V is TRBV5-1 and J is TRBJ2-2; possibly TRBD1 for D (6 bases). Trimming removed 3 bases at V and 3 bases at J, with 12 bases between. CDR1 is SGHRS, CDR2 YFSETQ, per germline. CDR3 size: 15 residues. DNA for the CDR3: TGCGCCAGCAGCTGGAACAAGGGGGACACCGGGGAGCTGTTTTTT. Residues: CASSWNKGDTGELFF.

The table lists this clonotype with many counts. V and J are TRBV10-3 and TRBJ2-7, with 10 bases that match TRBD1. CDR1 and CDR2 from the germline V gene are ENHRY and SYGVKD. The CDR3 is 14 residues long. J was trimmed by 2 bases and V by 7 bases; bases with no gene match: 5. CDR3 in amino acids: CAIKGQGSPYEQYF. The CDR3 nucleotides are TGTGCCATCAAGGGACAGGGGTCCCCCTACGAGCAGTACTTC.

In this sample, this clonotype turned up many times. The V gene is TRBV5-1, the J gene TRBJ2-1; 9 nucleotides match TRBD1. This CDR3 comprises 15 residues. Trimming cost V 2 bases and J 7 bases; bases outside gene matches: 7. CDR1 SGHRS and CDR2 YFSETQ come from the germline V gene. The CDR3 DNA sequence: TGCGCCAGCAGCTTAGGGACAGGGACTCGGAATGAGCAGTTCTTC. Residues: CASSLGTGTRNEQFF. Variable domain in full (rest from reference TRBV5-1 and TRBJ2-1): KAGVTQTPRYLIKTRGQQVTLSCSPISGHRSVSWYQQTPGQGLQFLFEYFSETQRNKGNFPGRFSGRQFSNSRSEMNVSTLELGDSALYLCASSLGTGTRNEQFFGPGTRLTVL.

This clonotype was counted between two and nine times. The chain links TRBV12-3 or TRBV12-4 to TRBJ1-1; 7 nucleotides agree with TRBD1. The CDR3 contains 12 residues. Unmatched junction bases numbered 4, after V lost 4 bases and J lost 8 bases. This CDR3 reads CASSWDSWEAFF. The DNA for the CDR3 is TGTGCCAGCAGTTGGGACAGTTGGGAAGCTTTCTTT.

The chain combines TRBV7-9 with TRBJ2-7, with 7 positions matching TRBD1. V was pared by 4 bases and J by 0 bases, with 9 bases of the junction left unmatched. Looked up from germline, CDR1 is SEHNR and CDR2 is FQNEAQ (reference sequence). This CDR3 has 16 residues. The CDR3 sequence is CASSSTTGHVSYEQYF. The CDR3 nucleotides read TGTGCCAGCAGCTCAACGACAGGGCACGTCTCCTACGAGCAGTACTTC.

The rearrangement uses TRBV27 and TRBJ2-5; 9 bases line up with TRBD2. The CDR3 totals 16 residues. V lost 5 bases and J lost 10; bases outside the gene matches: 17. In germline, CDR1 is MNHEY, CDR2 SMNVEV (reference sequence). The CDR3 bases are TGTGCCAGCAGTCCAAGGCCCGCCGCCAGCGGGAGGTTCCAGTACTTC. This sequence encodes CASSPRPAASGRFQYF.

The rearrangement links TRBV2 to TRBJ1-5, with D hard to call. The ends were cut back, 6 bases at V and 4 bases at J, with 16 bases in the middle. This CDR3 spans 15 amino acids. CDR1 is SNHLY and CDR2 is FYNNEI in the germline V gene. Here the CDR3 DNA reads TGTGCCAGCAGCCCCGGGCTTTCCCCGAATCAGCCCCAGCATTTT. Translated, it gives CASSPGLSPNQPQHF.

This clonotype was observed many times. This rearrangement joins TRBV20-1 to TRBJ2-7, with a weak D call TRBD2 (5 bases). V dropped 0 bases and J dropped 3 bases, with 12 bases sitting between them. The CDR3 extends over 14 amino acids. Germline V lookup: CDR1 DFQATT, CDR2 SNEGSKA (reference sequence). This CDR3 is CSARDSSDFYEQYF. CDR3 bases: TGCAGTGCTAGAGATAGTAGCGATTTCTACGAGCAGTACTTC.

At least ten counts were recorded for this clonotype. The V call is TRBV7-7, the J call TRBJ2-2; D not resolved. Trimming took 2 bases from V and 3 from J, leaving 7 bases between them. The CDR3 extends over 14 amino acids. The germline CDR1 and CDR2 sequences are SSHAT and FNYEAQ (reference sequence). CDR3 residues: CASSLKSDTGELFF. In DNA form, the CDR3 reads TGTGCCAGCAGCTTAAAATCGGACACCGGGGAGCTGTTTTTT.

The rearrangement uses TRBV5-5 and TRBJ1-5, with 10 nucleotides matching TRBD1. Germline loops: CDR1 SGHKS, CDR2 YYEKEE (reference sequence). The CDR3 loop spans 14 amino acids. The trim removed 0 bases at V and 6 bases at J, leaving 0 bases unmatched. CDR3 in DNA: TGTGCCAGCAGCTTGGGACAGGGGGCTCAGCCCCAGCATTTT. The encoded protein is CASSLGQGAQPQHF.

A remark on this clonotype: A junction end diverges from the germline sequence, so it may reflect a read error. This chain links TRBV6-4 with TRBJ2-1; possibly TRBD1 for D (5 bases). CDR1 MRHNA and CDR2 SNTAGT come from the germline V gene. The CDR3 covers 13 residues. CDR3 residues: CASSKGMGDELFF. Here the CDR3 DNA reads TGTGCCAGCAGTAAGGGGATGGGTGATGAGCTGTTCTTC.

This clonotype has a count of ten or more. This chain connects TRBV12-3 or TRBV12-4 to TRBJ2-6; D call uncertain. The CDR3 has 15 amino acids. Trimming pared 1 base from V and 1 base from J, leaving 5 bases between. In DNA form, the CDR3 reads TGTGCCAGCAGTTTAGGCCTTTCTGGGGCCAACGTCCTGACTTTC. Protein: CASSLGLSGANVLTF.

This clonotype was observed at least ten times. The chain uses TRBV15 and TRBJ1-1; D gene ambiguous. This CDR3 contains 14 residues. Germline lookup yields CDR1 LNHNV and CDR2 YYDKDF (reference sequence). The V end lost 0 bases, the J end lost 1 base, and 6 bases lay between the germline ends. CDR3 coding DNA: TGTGCCACCAGCAGAGATCGAGGGAACACTGAAGCTTTCTTT. Translation gives CATSRDRGNTEAFF.

This clonotype was seen more than once but under ten times. The chain couples TRBV12-2 to TRBJ1-4; the DNA was not compared with TRBD1, the D call given in the table. TRBV12-2 is classified as a pseudogene. This CDR3 is 15 amino acids long. The CDR3 spells CASRLAQGQGEKLFF. The DNA of the CDR3 is TGTGCAAGTCGCTTGGCACAGGGGCAAGGAGAAAAACTGTTTTTT.

J is TRBJ2-2 and V is TRBV5-6; 9 nucleotides line up with TRBD2. Trimming cost V 0 bases and J 4 bases; bases outside gene matches: 4. In germline, CDR1 is SGHDT, CDR2 YYEEEE. The length of the CDR3 is 16 residues. Here the CDR3 reads CASSLVAGVVTGELFF. Here the CDR3 DNA reads TGTGCCAGCAGCTTGGTAGCGGGAGTGGTCACCGGGGAGCTGTTTTTT.

The rearrangement links TRBV5-1 to TRBJ2-1, with a possible D match to TRBD1 (6 bases). Germline-derived CDR1 and CDR2 are SGHRS and YFSETQ. Deletions cut 2 bases from V and 5 bases from J, with 14 bases between. This CDR3 contains 15 residues. In nucleotides, the CDR3 is TGCGCCAGCAGCTTAGTTCTTGGACAGAACAATGAGCAGTTCTTC. It is translated as CASSLVLGQNNEQFF.

A few counts support this clonotype. This chain connects TRBV24-1 to TRBJ2-7, with D tentatively TRBD2 (7 bases). Trimming removed 3 bases from V and 6 bases from J, with 23 bases in between. The germline gives CDR1 KGHDR, CDR2 SFDVKD. The CDR3 is made up of 17 amino acids. The CDR3 region has the DNA TGTGCCACCAGTGATGCAGGGGAGGGGCGGTCACGGCTCGAGCAGTACTTC. This translates into CATSDAGEGRSRLEQYF.

This clonotype has ten or more counts. J is TRBJ1-1 and V is TRBV19; no reliable D call. Germline CDR1 and CDR2: LNHDA and SQIVND (reference sequence). The V end was cut by 5 bases, the J end by 2 bases, with 9 bases between. This CDR3 has 13 amino acids. The CDR3 region has the DNA TGTGCCAGTAGTGCTGTCAGCAACACTGAAGCTTTCTTT. It encodes CASSAVSNTEAFF. Full variable domain (rest looked up from reference TRBV19 and TRBJ1-1): DGGITQSPKYLFRKEGQNVTLSCEQNLNHDAMYWYRQDPGQGLRLIYYSQIVNDFQKGDIAEGYSVSREKKESFPLTVTSAQKNPTAFYLCASSAVSNTEAFFGQGTRLTVV.

This clonotype was detected only a few times. V gene TRBV20-1 combines with J gene TRBJ2-3, with TRBD2 matching 12 bases. CDR1 is DFQATT and CDR2 is SNEGSKA in the germline V gene (reference sequence). The CDR3 has 15 amino acids. J was trimmed by 5 bases and V by 0 bases; bases with no gene match: 3. As DNA, the CDR3 is TGCAGTGCTAGAGAACCGGGACTAGCGGGAGATACGCAGTATTTT. Its translation: CSAREPGLAGDTQYF.